The rows below give T cell receptor beta chains drawn from one sample of a study of blood T cell repertoires in COVID-19. Measured with immunoSEQ multiplex PCR; TCRdb has only the in-frame clones, and not every one. The table has 150,000 to 180,000 clones, about 85% seen once. The material sequenced was peripheral blood. Receptor source: a man aged 55 to 69 with COVID-19, enrolled during active disease. Each CDR3 is given with its conserved first and last residue.

v_call	j_call	cdr3_aa
TRBV28	TRBJ2-7	CAIQLRTGDEQYF
TRBV15	TRBJ2-7	CATSRQGINEQYF
TRBV6-5	TRBJ2-1	CASSWTSDSYNEQFF
TRBV7-2	TRBJ2-3	CASSLERDIDTQYF
TRBV6-5	TRBJ1-1	CASSFDRGQGTEAFF
TRBV3-1/TRBV3-2	TRBJ2-7	CASSLSKRLYEQYF
TRBV5-1	TRBJ1-2	CASSYDILRGYTF
TRBV28	TRBJ2-7	CASRRDRAGEQYF
TRBV5-1	TRBJ2-5	CASSRQQGSGETQYF
TRBV7-2	TRBJ1-1	CASSLTGDLRANTEAFF
TRBV19	TRBJ2-1	CASRLPGLPNEQFF
TRBV7-6	TRBJ2-7	CASSLLTPGAGGKNEQYF
TRBV19	TRBJ1-1	CASSDWINTEAFF
TRBV18	TRBJ1-2	CASSQLQDPGDYGYTF
TRBV19	TRBJ1-3	CASSISVRGYERNTIYF
TRBV5-1	TRBJ1-1	CASSPTVGLAEAFF
TRBV18	TRBJ2-2	CASSPGQANTGELFF
TRBV7-8	TRBJ1-1	CASSWDRGSNTEAFF
TRBV5-6	TRBJ1-2	CASSWGTATYGYTF
TRBV19	TRBJ1-1	CASSRGREGTEAFF
TRBV11-2	TRBJ1-2	CASSSHSIAGYGYTF
TRBV29-1	TRBJ1-1	CSGATGDYTEAFF
TRBV10-3	TRBJ1-1	CATERSGVRGGWPEAFF
TRBV12-3/TRBV12-4	TRBJ2-5	CASSRAGGETQYF
TRBV6-5	TRBJ1-2	CASTSTRGRYEGYTF
TRBV10-1	TRBJ2-3	CASSGWGTGPRDTQYF
TRBV9	TRBJ2-1	CASSEGLAGEQFF
TRBV6-1	TRBJ2-7	CASSDGYEQYF
TRBV15	TRBJ1-1	CATSPRQGRSEAFF
TRBV6-2/TRBV6-3	TRBJ2-1	CASSDRGRTYNEQFF
TRBV9	TRBJ2-7	CASSPGGQGVAYEQYF
TRBV10-3	TRBJ1-3	CAFQGSGNTIYF
TRBV30	TRBJ1-5	CAWNPRGLKNQPQHF
TRBV5-1	TRBJ1-1	CASSWDRDRPNTEAFF
TRBV6-1	TRBJ1-2	CASSEVATGIGYTF
TRBV6-2/TRBV6-3	TRBJ2-3	CASSYSIQAQLPTDTQYF
TRBV28	TRBJ1-5	CASSPTSKSQPQHF
TRBV9	TRBJ2-5	CASSATNLPRGTQYF
TRBV11-3	TRBJ1-2	CASSSEGRRGDYGYTF
TRBV21-1	TRBJ2-1	CASRSPHVPGRGRAGEQFF
TRBV18	TRBJ1-5	CASSPSGSNQPQHF
TRBV6-2/TRBV6-3	TRBJ1-2	CASSHNDFFYGYTF
TRBV7-2	TRBJ2-2	CASSLAGLGTGELFF
TRBV6-6	TRBJ1-1	CASSKDMNTEAFF
TRBV29-1	TRBJ1-1	CSVPDRGDTEAFF
TRBV6-5	TRBJ2-5	CASSRTSGGPETQYF
TRBV29-1	TRBJ1-2	CSVSGQGQLDYTF
TRBV9	TRBJ1-2	CASSVDRGAQNYGYTF
TRBV3-1/TRBV3-2	TRBJ1-2	CASSQLQGFYGYTF
TRBV6-5	TRBJ2-4	CASSPTATKNIQYF
TRBV11-3	TRBJ2-4	CASRSGVEDIQYF
TRBV3-1/TRBV3-2	TRBJ2-4	CASSQTFGGPENIQYF
TRBV7-9	TRBJ2-2	CASSWGSGGTGELFF